The rows below give T cell receptor beta chains drawn from one sample of a study of control samples from healthy donors and cancer patients. The table came from immunoSEQ multiplex PCR; TCRdb's copy has only in-frame clones and leaves some out. Of under 150,000 clones listed, about 87% are singletons. Sequences were obtained from blood. The receptor set was obtained from a man aged 35-49 years in good health. Both conserved end residues are part of each CDR3. Each record gives: J gene, clone size, V gene, D gene, CDR3 DNA, CDR3 protein. D genes are given only for firm matches. Size is stated for part of the rows, as once, few or many counts, or as a class when the clone is expanded.

j_call: TRBJ2-2
clone_size: once
v_call: TRBV25-1
d_call: NA
cdr3_nt: TGTGCCAGCAGTGACAGAGGGAACACCGGGGAGCTGTTTTTT
cdr3_aa: CASSDRGNTGELFF

j_call: TRBJ1-1
clone_size: NA
v_call: TRBV6-5
d_call: NA
cdr3_nt: TGTGCCAGCAGTTACTCGGGGATGAGAGACACTGAAGCTTTCTTT
cdr3_aa: CASSYSGMRDTEAFF

j_call: TRBJ2-4
clone_size: NA
v_call: TRBV19
d_call: NA
cdr3_nt: TGTGCCAGTAGTGGGGCCAATCGCATTCAGTACTTC
cdr3_aa: CASSGANRIQYF

j_call: TRBJ2-7
clone_size: NA
v_call: TRBV4-2
d_call: TRBD2
cdr3_nt: TGTGCCAGCAGCCAAGGAGCCGGGACTAGCGGGACCTACGAGCAGTACTTC
cdr3_aa: CASSQGAGTSGTYEQYF

j_call: TRBJ1-2
clone_size: once
v_call: TRBV7-9
d_call: NA
cdr3_nt: TGTGCCAGCAGCTTAGATCGGGGTTATGGCTACACCTTC
cdr3_aa: CASSLDRGYGYTF

j_call: TRBJ1-5
clone_size: NA
v_call: TRBV15
d_call: TRBD1
cdr3_nt: TGTGCCACCAGCAGAGACGGAGTAATAGGACAGGGGGCAGTAGGGCAGCCCCAGCATTTT
cdr3_aa: CATSRDGVIGQGAVGQPQHF

j_call: TRBJ1-1
clone_size: NA
v_call: TRBV11-2
d_call: NA
cdr3_nt: TGTGCCAGCAGCCCAGGGGCTACGTTCACTGAAGCTTTCTTT
cdr3_aa: CASSPGATFTEAFF

j_call: TRBJ2-2
clone_size: NA
v_call: TRBV19
d_call: NA
cdr3_nt: TGTGCCAGTAGTATCCCGTCAACTGGGGGCGGGGAGCTGTTTTTT
cdr3_aa: CASSIPSTGGGELFF

j_call: TRBJ1-6
clone_size: NA
v_call: TRBV5-4
d_call: NA
cdr3_nt: TGTGCCAGCAGCTTGGCCGGGATATATAATTCACCCCTCCACTTT
cdr3_aa: CASSLAGIYNSPLHF

j_call: TRBJ1-1
clone_size: NA
v_call: TRBV3-1/TRBV3-2
d_call: TRBD1
cdr3_nt: TGTGCCAGCAGCCTAGGGGGACAGGGGAACACTGAAGCTTTCTTT
cdr3_aa: CASSLGGQGNTEAFF